This TCR beta chain was identified in a study of beta chain features in type 1 diabetes. Broader study findings: Compared to healthy donors, patients appeared to have naive, central memory and Treg TCRB repertoires that were more alike.

This clone came up many times. Its antigen is not identified. TCRB transcripts that were expressed got sequenced, as all of the isolated RNA had been reverse transcribed. TCRdb's table, derived via immunoSEQ multiplex PCR, lists solely in-frame clones and lacks some. The table has 150,000 or so clones, roughly a tenth seen once. CDR1 is SGHRS, CDR2 YFSETQ, per germline. With V trimmed by 4 bases and J by 6 bases, 3 bases remained unmatched. The CDR3 contains 13 residues. The clonotype originates from a man between 18 and 35 years old in good health. This sequence joins TRBV5-1 and TRBJ2-1, with TRBD1 matching over 8 bases. The specimen was central memory CD4+ T cells from blood. CDR3 coding DNA: TGCGCCAGCAGCAAGACAGGGGCCAATGAGCAGTTCTTC. Residues: CASSKTGANEQFF.